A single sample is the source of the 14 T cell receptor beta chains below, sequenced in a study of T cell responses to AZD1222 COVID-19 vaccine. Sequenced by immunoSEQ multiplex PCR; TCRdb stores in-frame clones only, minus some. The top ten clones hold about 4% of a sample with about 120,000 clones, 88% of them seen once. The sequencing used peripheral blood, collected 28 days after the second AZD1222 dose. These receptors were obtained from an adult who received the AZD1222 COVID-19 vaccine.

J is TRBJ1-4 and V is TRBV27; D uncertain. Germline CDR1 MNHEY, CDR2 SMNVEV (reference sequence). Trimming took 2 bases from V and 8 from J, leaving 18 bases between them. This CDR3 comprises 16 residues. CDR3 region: CASSLREIPGGEKLFF. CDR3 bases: TGTGCCAGCAGTTTAAGGGAGATCCCCGGAGGGGAAAAACTGTTTTTT.

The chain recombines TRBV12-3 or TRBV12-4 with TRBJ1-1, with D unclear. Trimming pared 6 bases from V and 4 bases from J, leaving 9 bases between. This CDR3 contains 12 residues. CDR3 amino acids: CASSPGGTEAFF. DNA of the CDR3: TGTGCCAGCAGCCCAGGTGGCACTGAAGCTTTCTTT.

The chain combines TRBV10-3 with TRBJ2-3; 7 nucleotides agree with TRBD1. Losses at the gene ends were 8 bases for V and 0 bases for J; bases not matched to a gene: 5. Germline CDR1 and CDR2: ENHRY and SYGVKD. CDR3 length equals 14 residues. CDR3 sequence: CAIATGLSTDTQYF. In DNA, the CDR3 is TGTGCCATCGCGACAGGGTTAAGCACAGATACGCAGTATTTT.

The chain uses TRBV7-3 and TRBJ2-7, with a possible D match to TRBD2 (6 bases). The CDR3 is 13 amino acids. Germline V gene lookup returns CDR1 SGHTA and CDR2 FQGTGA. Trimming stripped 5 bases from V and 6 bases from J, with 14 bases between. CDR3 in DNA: TGTGCCAGCAGCCCCCAGTCCGGGGGCGAGCAGTACTTC. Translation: CASSPQSGGEQYF.

CDR3 sequence: CASSPGGQGAEQYF. Written as DNA, the CDR3 is TGTGCCAGCAGCCCCGGGGGACAGGGGGCCGAGCAGTACTTC. The chain recombines TRBV6-5 with TRBJ2-7, with TRBD1 identical over 12 bases. After removal of 6 bases from V and 6 bases from J, the junction contained 6 bases not matched to a gene. The CDR3 has 14 amino acids. Germline V lookup: CDR1 MNHEY, CDR2 SVGAGI.

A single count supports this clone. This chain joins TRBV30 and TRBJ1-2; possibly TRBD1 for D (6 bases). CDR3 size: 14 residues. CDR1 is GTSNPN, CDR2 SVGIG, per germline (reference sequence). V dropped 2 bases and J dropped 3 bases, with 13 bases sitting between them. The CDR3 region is CAWSREGGYYGYTF. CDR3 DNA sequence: TGTGCCTGGAGTCGGGAAGGGGGGTACTATGGCTACACCTTC.

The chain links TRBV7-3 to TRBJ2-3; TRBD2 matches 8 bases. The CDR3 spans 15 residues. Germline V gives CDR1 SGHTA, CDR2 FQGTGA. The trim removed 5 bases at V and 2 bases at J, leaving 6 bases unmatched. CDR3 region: CASSPLGGDTDTQYF. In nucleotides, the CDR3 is TGTGCCAGCAGCCCCCTCGGGGGGGACACAGATACGCAGTATTTT.

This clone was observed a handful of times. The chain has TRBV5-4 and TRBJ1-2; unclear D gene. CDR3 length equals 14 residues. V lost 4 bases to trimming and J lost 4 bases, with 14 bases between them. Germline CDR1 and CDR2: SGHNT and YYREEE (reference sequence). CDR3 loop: CASSPLRTSYGYTF. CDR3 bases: TGTGCCAGCAGCCCCCTCCGGACTAGCTATGGCTACACCTTC.

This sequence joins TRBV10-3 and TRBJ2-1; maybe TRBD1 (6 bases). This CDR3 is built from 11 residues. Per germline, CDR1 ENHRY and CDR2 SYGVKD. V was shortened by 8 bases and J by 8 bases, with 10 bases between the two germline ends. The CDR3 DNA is TGTGCCATCCAGGGGTCTGATGAGCAGTTCTTC. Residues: CAIQGSDEQFF.

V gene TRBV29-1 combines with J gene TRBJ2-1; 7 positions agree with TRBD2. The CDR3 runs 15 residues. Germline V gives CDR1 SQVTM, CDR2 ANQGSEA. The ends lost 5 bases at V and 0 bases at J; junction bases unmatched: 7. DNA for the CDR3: TGCAGCGTTCACACCGGGGGGAGCTCCTACAATGAGCAGTTCTTC. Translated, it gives CSVHTGGSSYNEQFF.

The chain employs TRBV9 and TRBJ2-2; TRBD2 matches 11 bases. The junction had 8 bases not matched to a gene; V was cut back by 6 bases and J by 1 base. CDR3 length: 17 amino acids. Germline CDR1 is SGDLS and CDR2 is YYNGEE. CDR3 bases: TGTGCCAGCATCCCTACTAGCGGGAGTGTGAACACCGGGGAGCTGTTTTTT. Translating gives CASIPTSGSVNTGELFF. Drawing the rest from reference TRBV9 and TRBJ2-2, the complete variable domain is DSGVTQTPKHLITATGQRVTLRCSPRSGDLSVYWYQQSLDQGLQFLIQYYNGEERAKGNILERFSAQQFPDLHSELNLSSLELGDSALYFCASIPTSGSVNTGELFFGEGSRLTVL.

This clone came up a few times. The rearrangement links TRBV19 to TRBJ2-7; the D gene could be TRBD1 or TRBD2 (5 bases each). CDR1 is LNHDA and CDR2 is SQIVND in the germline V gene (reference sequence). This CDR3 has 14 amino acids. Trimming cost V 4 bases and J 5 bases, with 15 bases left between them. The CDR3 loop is CASSTGPLSDEQYF. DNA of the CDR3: TGTGCCAGTAGTACGGGGCCGTTATCGGACGAGCAGTACTTC.

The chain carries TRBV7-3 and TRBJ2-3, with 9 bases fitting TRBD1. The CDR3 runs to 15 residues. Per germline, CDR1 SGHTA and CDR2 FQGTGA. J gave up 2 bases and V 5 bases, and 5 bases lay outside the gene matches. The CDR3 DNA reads TGTGCCAGCAGCGAGGGACAGGGATTCACAGATACGCAGTATTTT. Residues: CASSEGQGFTDTQYF. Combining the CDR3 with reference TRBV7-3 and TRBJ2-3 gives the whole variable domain GAGVSQTPSNKVTEKGKYVELRCDPISGHTALYWYRQSLGQGPEFLIYFQGTGAADDSGLPNDRFFAVRPEGSVSTLKIQRTERGDSAVYLCASSEGQGFTDTQYFGPGTRLTVL.

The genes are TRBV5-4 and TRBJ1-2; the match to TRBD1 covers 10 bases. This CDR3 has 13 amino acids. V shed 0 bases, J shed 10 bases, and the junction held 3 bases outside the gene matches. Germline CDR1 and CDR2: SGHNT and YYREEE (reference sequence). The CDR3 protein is CASSLVGTGVYTF. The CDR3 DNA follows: TGTGCCAGCAGCTTGGTAGGGACAGGGGTCTACACCTTC.